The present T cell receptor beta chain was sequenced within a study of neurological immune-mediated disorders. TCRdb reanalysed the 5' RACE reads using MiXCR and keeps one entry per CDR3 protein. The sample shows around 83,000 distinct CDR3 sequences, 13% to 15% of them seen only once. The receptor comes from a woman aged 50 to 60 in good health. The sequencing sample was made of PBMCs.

The CDR3 sequence: CTNSLRTGGAGNTEAFF. The DNA of the CDR3 is TGCACCAACAGCTTGCGAACAGGGGGCGCCGGGAACACTGAAGCTTTCTTT. V gene TRBV5-1 combines with J gene TRBJ1-1; TRBD1 aligns across 9 bases. The CDR3 has 17 residues. In germline, CDR1 is SGHRS, CDR2 YFSETQ.